This T cell receptor beta chain derives from a study of cytomegalovirus exposure and HLA in healthy donors. Overall study results and limits: The dataset shows that most TCR sequences were rare, while some public TCRs occurred in many donors.

The CDR3 is made up of 15 amino acids. V was pared by 3 bases and J by 7 bases, with 5 bases of the junction left unmatched. The germline gives CDR1 MNHEY, CDR2 SMNVEV (reference sequence). This clone was seen once. The antigen is unknown. Here immunoSEQ multiplex PCR was the method, and the copy in TCRdb shows in-frame clones only, minus some. Of tens of thousands of clones listed, around 90% are singletons. Sequencing input: PBMCs. The chain is built from TRBV27 and TRBJ2-2; 10 bases agree with TRBD2. The clonotype was recovered from a man younger than 35 in good health and CMV-seronegative. The CDR3: CASSLASGGVGELFF. The CDR3 coding sequence is TGTGCCAGCAGTTTGGCTAGCGGGGGTGTCGGGGAGCTGTTTTTT.